The TCR beta chain described here comes from a study of blood T cell repertoires in COVID-19. Looking at the study overall: Samples of COVID-19 (acute and convalescent) were obtained from the United States, Italy and Spain. PBMCs, B-cell-depleted T cells, or T cells were the source of the cDNA or gDNA that made up the material.

Trimming stripped 0 bases from V and 4 bases from J, with 9 bases between. The CDR3 is made up of 13 amino acids. Germline V CDR1 and CDR2: GTSNPN, SVGIG (reference sequence). In the authors' workflow: Reference gene primer amplification yielded estimated nucleated cell counts. Clones were sequenced by immunoSEQ multiplex PCR, and TCRdb holds only the in-frame ones, with some missing. For V, J and clone size, that table is used; D and trimming come from the DNA. The sample has under 500,000 clones; around nine tenths are singletons. Sequenced: peripheral blood. The chain couples TRBV30 to TRBJ1-1; D gene ambiguous. The sequence was collected from a woman aged 25 to 45 with acute or convalescent COVID-19. DNA for the CDR3: TGTGCCTGGAGTGTTGGTAGAGGCACTGAAGCTTTCTTT. Protein: CAWSVGRGTEAFF. The variable domain in full, with the rest retrieved from reference TRBV30 and TRBJ1-1, is SQTIHQWPATLVQPVGSPLSLECTVEGTSNPNLYWYRQAAGRGLQLLFYSVGIGQISSEVPQNLSASRPQDRQFILSSKKLLLSDSGFYLCAWSVGRGTEAFFGQGTRLTVV.